This T cell receptor (beta chain) comes out of a study of cytomegalovirus exposure and HLA in healthy donors. At the level of the study: Samples from HLA-typed donors yielded 85 million to 95 million unique TCRs in an early data release. Of all 398 donors who were genotyped, about 80% belonged to the Caucasian-associated ancestry cluster.

In germline, CDR1 is SGHAT, CDR2 FQNNGV. The ends were cut back, 4 bases at V and 3 bases at J, with 15 bases in the middle. The CDR3 sequence is 16 residues long. This PCR relied on a set of 60 Vbeta primers and 13 Jbeta primers. Only in-frame clones appear in the TCRdb table, and some are missing; sequencing was by immunoSEQ multiplex PCR. The sample features 75,000 to 95,000 clones, with less than 7% in its top ten. This sequence joins TRBV11-2 and TRBJ2-2; D is possibly TRBD2 (5 bases). Specimen: PBMCs. The clonotype comes from a girl aged 5 to 17 in good health and CMV-seropositive. This CDR3 is CASSSSGGRYTGELFF. CDR3 DNA: TGTGCCAGCAGCTCCTCAGGCGGGCGGTACACCGGGGAGCTGTTTTTT.